A single sample is the source of the 22 T cell receptor beta chains below, sequenced in a study of neurological immune-mediated disorders. TCRdb re-called the 5' RACE reads with MiXCR, one entry per CDR3 protein. The sample has roughly 3,900 distinct CDR3 sequences, approximately 29% seen once. The specimen sequenced was CD8+ T cells from blood. All receptors come from a man aged 45-65 years with HTLV-1-associated myelopathy (HAM/TSP).

The chain recombines TRBV18 with TRBJ2-1, with TRBD1 as a possible D gene (6 bases). Trimming removed 4 bases from V and 4 bases from J, with 11 bases in between. This CDR3 spans 14 amino acids. Germline CDR1 KGHSH, CDR2 LQKENI. The CDR3 DNA reads TGTGCCAGCTCACTAACAGGGTATTACAATGAGCAGTTCTTC. Translating it yields CASSLTGYYNEQFF.

This clonotype came up a few times. J is TRBJ1-1 and V is TRBV10-3; maybe TRBD1 (6 bases). This CDR3 is 15 amino acids long. Germline CDR1 and CDR2: ENHRY and SYGVKD. V lost 0 bases and J lost 1, with 9 bases in between. CDR3 residues: CAISESQGQNTEAFF. CDR3 nucleotide sequence: TGTGCCATCAGTGAGTCACAGGGACAGAACACTGAAGCTTTCTTT.

This clonotype has at least ten counts. V gene TRBV6-1 combines with J gene TRBJ1-5, with no clear D. The germline CDR1 and CDR2 sequences are MNHNS and SASEGT. The CDR3 spans 16 residues. The germline V and J ends were trimmed by 8 bases and 1 base, with 18 bases remaining between them. The CDR3 loop reads CASREPGPGSNQPQHF. In nucleotides, the CDR3 is TGTGCCAGCCGGGAACCCGGGCCGGGAAGCAATCAGCCCCAGCATTTT.

This clonotype has at least ten counts. The chain employs TRBV11-1 and TRBJ2-1; a possible D gene is TRBD1 (5 bases). Germline V CDR1 and CDR2: SGHAT, FQDESV (reference sequence). This CDR3 is built from 13 residues. Trimming removed 6 bases at V and 4 bases at J, with 10 bases between. The DNA for the CDR3 is TGTGCCAGCAGTCCAGGGCGGTACAATGAGCAGTTCTTC. Residues: CASSPGRYNEQFF.

This clonotype is judged medium-sized (0.01 to 0.1%). The chain joins TRBV12-3 or TRBV12-4 to TRBJ2-3, with D perhaps TRBD2 (6 bases). Trimming left V 7 bases short and J 1 base short, with 15 bases between. The CDR3 covers 15 residues. The CDR3 DNA sequence: TGTGCCAGCACTTCTAGCGCCGCTGGCACAGATACGCAGTATTTT. It translates to CASTSSAAGTDTQYF.

The CDR3 is CASSFRGAGTDTQYF. CDR3 nucleotides: TGTGCCAGCAGTTTTAGGGGGGCCGGCACAGATACGCAGTATTTT. V gene TRBV28 combines with J gene TRBJ2-3, with D perhaps being TRBD1 or TRBD2 (6 bases each). The CDR3 is 15 residues long. V gave up 3 bases and J gave up 1 base, with 11 bases separating them. The V gene's germline CDR1 is MDHEN and CDR2 SYDVKM.

V and J are TRBV20-1 and TRBJ2-7, with a possible D match to TRBD2 (6 bases). V was pared by 6 bases and J by 6 bases, with 21 bases between. This CDR3 spans 14 amino acids. Germline loops: CDR1 DFQATT, CDR2 SNEGSKA (reference sequence). In DNA, the CDR3 is TGCAGTGCCGGGGGAGCACAACATAGGGCCGAGCAGTACTTC. Translating gives CSAGGAQHRAEQYF.

There are many counts of this clonotype. This chain connects TRBV4-1 to TRBJ2-7, with TRBD1 as a possible D gene (6 bases). With 2 bases removed from V and 4 bases from J, the gap between germline ends came to 12 bases. Germline CDR1 reads MGHRA; CDR2 reads YSYEKL. The CDR3 extends over 14 amino acids. CDR3 sequence: CASSQPDRPYEQYF. DNA for the CDR3: TGCGCCAGCAGCCAACCCGACAGGCCATACGAGCAGTACTTC.

This clonotype was picked up many times. V usage is TRBV7-9 and J usage is TRBJ1-3, with 11 bases fitting TRBD1. With 5 bases clipped from V and 2 bases from J, the junction kept 5 bases outside the gene matches. This CDR3 is built from 16 residues. CDR1 and CDR2 from the germline V gene are SEHNR and FQNEAQ (reference sequence). The CDR3 sequence: CASSHPDRGPGNTIYF. The DNA for the CDR3 is TGTGCCAGCAGCCATCCGGACAGGGGGCCTGGAAACACCATATATTTT.

Relative to its sample, this clonotype is medium-sized (0.01 to 0.1%). V usage is TRBV5-1 and J usage is TRBJ1-1; D is possibly TRBD1 (6 bases). Germline V gene lookup returns CDR1 SGHRS and CDR2 YFSETQ. There are 14 residues in the CDR3. V was pared by 0 bases and J by 3 bases, with 9 bases between. CDR3 loop: CASSLDRADTEAFF. The CDR3 DNA is TGCGCCAGCAGCTTGGACAGGGCGGACACTGAAGCTTTCTTT.

This clonotype occurred many times. This sequence joins TRBV5-6 and TRBJ1-1, with D hard to call. There are 11 residues in the CDR3. Trimming pared 5 bases from V and 6 bases from J, leaving 8 bases between. CDR1 SGHDT and CDR2 YYEEEE come from the germline V gene. The CDR3 coding sequence is TGTGCCAGCAGTTGGGCGGCTGAAGCTTTCTTT. This translates into CASSWAAEAFF.

This clonotype occurred many times. This chain uses TRBV5-1 with TRBJ2-3, with 12 bases identical to TRBD2. Germline assignment: CDR1 SGHRS and CDR2 YFSETQ. Trimming removed 3 bases from V and 2 bases from J; junction bases left unmatched: 7. The CDR3 is 17 residues long. CDR3 sequence: CASSSSLAGGDTDTQYF. The DNA for the CDR3 is TGCGCCAGCAGCTCCTCACTAGCGGGGGGTGACACAGATACGCAGTATTTT. The variable domain in full, completed from reference TRBV5-1 and TRBJ2-3, reads KAGVTQTPRYLIKTRGQQVTLSCSPISGHRSVSWYQQTPGQGLQFLFEYFSETQRNKGNFPGRFSGRQFSNSRSEMNVSTLELGDSALYLCASSSSLAGGDTDTQYFGPGTRLTVL.

By share, this clonotype counts as medium-sized. The genes are TRBV20-1 and TRBJ2-2, with TRBD2 matching over 8 bases. Germline assignment: CDR1 DFQATT and CDR2 SNEGSKA (reference sequence). The V and J ends lost 2 bases and 4 bases, in that order; junction bases with no gene match: 6. The CDR3 is 15 residues long. CDR3 nucleotide sequence: TGCAGTGCTAGATGGCGGGGGGCCGTCACCGGGGAGCTGTTTTTT. Translation: CSARWRGAVTGELFF.

This clonotype was picked up many times. V usage is TRBV7-6 and J usage is TRBJ1-5, with D tentatively TRBD1 (5 bases). CDR3 length equals 15 residues. Per germline, CDR1 SGHVS and CDR2 FNYEAQ. Trimming removed 3 bases at V and 5 bases at J, with 14 bases between. CDR3: CASSLAQGIHQPQHF. In DNA, the CDR3 is TGTGCCAGCAGCTTGGCCCAGGGAATTCATCAGCCCCAGCATTTT.

In its sample, this clonotype was seen many times. The chain uses TRBV20-1 and TRBJ2-4, with 9 bases identical to TRBD2. V lost 0 bases to trimming and J lost 7 bases; unmatched junction nucleotides: 7. Germline lookup yields CDR1 DFQATT and CDR2 SNEGSKA (reference sequence). The CDR3 has 15 amino acids. CDR3 sequence reads: CSARDQGLAGNIQYF. The CDR3 DNA sequence: TGCAGTGCTAGAGATCAAGGGCTAGCGGGGAACATTCAGTACTTC.

This clonotype was seen many times. This chain links TRBV9 with TRBJ2-1; unclear D gene. From germline, CDR1 is SGDLS and CDR2 YYNGEE. V was shortened by 0 bases and J by 0 bases, with 10 bases between the two germline ends. The CDR3 has 16 amino acids. The CDR3 here is CASSVDDLSSYNEQFF. The CDR3 coding sequence is TGTGCCAGCAGCGTAGACGACCTGAGCTCCTACAATGAGCAGTTCTTC.

Of note for this clonotype: One junction end does not reproduce the germline sequence, and a read error may be involved. The V call is TRBV6-5, the J call TRBJ2-1, with 8 positions matching TRBD1. This CDR3 region has 11 residues. CDR1 is MNHEY, CDR2 SVGAGI, per germline. CDR3 bases: TGTGCCAGCAGTTACCCGGGACAGGAGTTATTC. It translates to CASSYPGQELF.

This clonotype was recorded at least ten times. This chain joins TRBV12-5 and TRBJ1-5; 8 bases line up with TRBD1. The V segment lost 5 bases and the J segment 0 bases; nucleotides outside the gene matches: 6. Germline lookup yields CDR1 LGHNT and CDR2 FRNRAP. The length of the CDR3 is 16 residues. CDR3 bases: TGTGCTAGTGGTACGACAGGGGATTTTAGCAATCAGCCCCAGCATTTT. Its protein is CASGTTGDFSNQPQHF.

The V gene is TRBV4-1, the J gene TRBJ1-1, with a weak D call TRBD1 (5 bases). V gave up 2 bases and J gave up 4 bases, with 8 bases separating them. In germline, CDR1 is MGHRA, CDR2 YSYEKL. The CDR3 extends over 13 amino acids. The CDR3: CASSQQGPTEAFF. CDR3 nucleotides: TGCGCCAGCAGCCAACAGGGTCCCACTGAAGCTTTCTTT.

The chain recombines TRBV4-1 with TRBJ1-5; 11 bases fit TRBD1. The CDR3 loop spans 16 amino acids. The V and J ends lost 4 bases and 3 bases, in that order; junction bases with no gene match: 5. Germline V gene sequence: CDR1 MGHRA, CDR2 YSYEKL. The CDR3 nucleotides read TGCGCCAGCAGCCCAGGACAGGGGGCCAACAATCAGCCCCAGCATTTT. Translation: CASSPGQGANNQPQHF.

This clonotype has ten or more counts. V gene TRBV13 combines with J gene TRBJ2-1; 13 bases align to TRBD2. CDR3 size: 16 residues. Germline-derived CDR1 and CDR2 are PRHDT and FYEKMQ (reference sequence). V lost 5 bases to trimming and J lost 9 bases; unmatched junction nucleotides: 10. The CDR3 reads CASSDNGLAGALEQFF. The DNA of the CDR3 is TGTGCCAGCAGCGACAACGGACTAGCGGGAGCCCTTGAGCAGTTCTTC.

This clonotype appeared many times. This sequence joins TRBV9 and TRBJ2-1; TRBD2 agrees at 11 bases. Unmatched junction bases numbered 4, after V lost 4 bases and J lost 4 bases. CDR3 length: 15 amino acids. Germline V gives CDR1 SGDLS, CDR2 YYNGEE. The CDR3 DNA reads TGTGCCAGCAGCAGAACTAGCGGGAGTTACAATGAGCAGTTCTTC. Translated, it gives CASSRTSGSYNEQFF. The full variable domain, completed using reference TRBV9 and TRBJ2-1, is DSGVTQTPKHLITATGQRVTLRCSPRSGDLSVYWYQQSLDQGLQFLIQYYNGEERAKGNILERFSAQQFPDLHSELNLSSLELGDSALYFCASSRTSGSYNEQFFGPGTRLTVL.